Presented here are 7 T cell receptor beta chains from one specimen sequenced in a study of blood T cell repertoires in COVID-19. This table comes from immunoSEQ multiplex PCR, and its TCRdb copy is limited to in-frame clones, with some not included. Counted here are about 78,000 clones, around four fifths occurring once; the ten biggest clones make up about 10%. Sample: peripheral blood. These receptor sequences come from a human donor in a cohort sampled during active COVID-19.

The V and J genes are TRBV28 and TRBJ1-4; unclear D gene. The CDR3 consists of 15 residues. V was shortened by 1 base and J by 0 bases, with 6 bases between the two germline ends. The V gene's germline CDR1 is MDHEN and CDR2 SYDVKM. CDR3 in amino acids: CASSLSWPTNEKLFF. The DNA for the CDR3 is TGTGCCAGCAGTTTATCGTGGCCAACTAATGAAAAACTGTTTTTT.

Here the CDR3 reads CASSSATGGSTEAFF. The DNA for the CDR3 is TGCGCCAGCAGCTCGGCGACAGGGGGATCCACTGAAGCTTTCTTT. The chain joins TRBV5-1 to TRBJ1-1, with 9 positions matching TRBD1. CDR3 length: 15 amino acids. Germline CDR1 reads SGHRS; CDR2 reads YFSETQ. V shed 3 bases and J 4 bases; nucleotides not matched to a gene: 7.

In this sample, this clone turned up once. The chain has TRBV5-4 and TRBJ1-2; D unclear. This CDR3 is 15 amino acids long. CDR1 and CDR2 from the germline V gene are SGHNT and YYREEE (reference sequence). V shed 0 bases and J shed 8 bases, with 17 bases lying between them. The CDR3 protein is CASSLAGGNPLGYTF. CDR3 coding DNA: TGTGCCAGCAGCTTGGCCGGAGGGAACCCCCTGGGCTACACCTTC. The complete variable domain, with remaining parts taken from reference TRBV5-4 and TRBJ1-2, reads ETGVTQSPTHLIKTRGQQVTLRCSSQSGHNTVSWYQQALGQGPQFIFQYYREEENGRGNFPPRFSGLQFPNYSSELNVNALELDDSALYLCASSLAGGNPLGYTFGSGTRLTVV.

This clone has just a few counts. The chain has TRBV2 and TRBJ1-1; no definite D call. This CDR3 has 13 residues. The germline gives CDR1 SNHLY, CDR2 FYNNEI. Trimming removed 10 bases at V and 4 bases at J, with 16 bases between. The CDR3, as DNA: TGTGCCACCTCGGAGCGGGAGGGCACTGAAGCTTTCTTT. Translating it yields CATSEREGTEAFF. Together with reference TRBV2 and TRBJ1-1, the CDR3 gives the full variable domain: EPEVTQTPSHQVTQMGQEVILRCVPISNHLYFYWYRQILGQKVEFLVSFYNNEISEKSEIFDDQFSVERPDGSNFTLKIRSTKLEDSAMYFCATSEREGTEAFFGQGTRLTVV.

The CDR3 DNA sequence: TGTGCCAGCTCACCACCGGTGGCAGGGCAAGAAGCTTTCTTT. Protein product: CASSPPVAGQEAFF. V usage is TRBV18 and J usage is TRBJ1-1; maybe TRBD1 (5 bases). Trimming removed 0 bases at V and 8 bases at J, with 13 bases between. The CDR3 contains 14 residues. CDR1 KGHSH and CDR2 LQKENI come from the germline V gene.

The gene calls are TRBV5-4 and TRBJ1-1; tentatively, D is TRBD1 (6 bases). Germline loops: CDR1 SGHNT, CDR2 YYREEE (reference sequence). The CDR3 is 14 residues long. Trimming removed 3 bases from V and 3 bases from J, with 12 bases in between. CDR3 protein: CASSWGQTHTEAFF. CDR3 in DNA: TGTGCCAGCAGCTGGGGACAAACTCACACTGAAGCTTTCTTT.

This chain joins TRBV5-1 and TRBJ1-1; tentative D call: TRBD1 (6 bases). From germline, CDR1 is SGHRS and CDR2 YFSETQ. The V gene lost 0 bases and the J gene lost 6 bases, with 9 bases spanning the gap. The CDR3 consists of 13 residues. The CDR3 nucleotides read TGCGCCAGCAGCTTGGAACAGGGTTCTGAAGCTTTCTTT. It translates to CASSLEQGSEAFF.